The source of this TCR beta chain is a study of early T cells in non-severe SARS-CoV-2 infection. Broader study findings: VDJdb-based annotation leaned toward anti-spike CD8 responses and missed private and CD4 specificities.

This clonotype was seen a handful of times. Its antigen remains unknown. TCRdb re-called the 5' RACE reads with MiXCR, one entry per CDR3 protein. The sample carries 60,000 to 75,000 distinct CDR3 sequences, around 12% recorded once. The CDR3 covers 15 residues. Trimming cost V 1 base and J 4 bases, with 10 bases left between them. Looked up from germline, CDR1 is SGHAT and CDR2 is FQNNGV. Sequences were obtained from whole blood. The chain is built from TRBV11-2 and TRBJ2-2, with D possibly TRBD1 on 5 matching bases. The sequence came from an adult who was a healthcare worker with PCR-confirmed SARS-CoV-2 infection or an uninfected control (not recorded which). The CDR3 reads CASSLGRRGTGELFF. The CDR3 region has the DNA TGTGCCAGCAGCTTAGGACGAAGGGGCACCGGGGAGCTGTTTTTT.